This entry concerns a single T cell receptor (beta chain). Antigen specificity is unknown. The sample originates from a study of early T cells in non-severe SARS-CoV-2 infection. Study as a whole: From unsorted whole blood, bulk RNA was sequenced, and the chains remained unpaired. Points from the study as a whole: CD4 and private specificities were missed by VDJdb matching, which favored anti-spike CD8 responses.

Each single cDNA molecule received a unique molecular identifier. TCRdb re-derived calls from the 5' RACE reads in MiXCR, one entry per CDR3 protein. Seen here are 85,000 to 100,000 distinct CDR3 sequences, approximately 16% observed once, and the top ten hold around 4.9%. V gave up 4 bases and J gave up 5 bases; unmatched junction bases: 15. Germline CDR1 reads DFQATT; CDR2 reads SNEGSKA (reference sequence). This CDR3 has 16 amino acids. Sequencing was performed on whole blood, taken at baseline. The chain is built from TRBV20-1 and TRBJ2-3; 7 bases map to TRBD2. The clonotype was recovered from an adult who was a healthcare worker with PCR-confirmed SARS-CoV-2 infection or an uninfected control (not recorded which). The CDR3 DNA is TGCAGTGCTACCGCCCCAATAGCGGGCGCCATAGATACGCAGTATTTT. Amino acids: CSATAPIAGAIDTQYF.